This T cell receptor (beta chain) appears in the sequencing data of a study of T cell repertoires in cytomegalovirus infection. Study context: It can be stated that public TCR beta signatures indicated CMV infection as well as a matching HLA type.

Study-wide points: Dominating the ex vivo response were HLA-C-restricted CMV-specific TCR beta clonotypes.

V shed 3 bases and J shed 0 bases, with 12 bases lying between them. The V gene's germline CDR1 is DFQATT and CDR2 SNEGSKA (reference sequence). The CDR3 extends over 15 amino acids. As to this clonotype: No antigen is known for it.

Using its own MiXCR run on the reads, TCRdb lists one record per CDR3 protein. In the table there are approximately 910,000 distinct CDR3 sequences, roughly 30% of which are singletons. The chain couples TRBV20-1 to TRBJ2-1, with D hard to call. The sequences come from cultured CD8+ T cells from PBMCs, collected from culture after CMV antigen stimulation. The sequence was obtained from a human donor in good health (CMV status not recorded). Some clones in this sample may be carry-over from other donors' samples. CDR3 coding DNA: TGCAGTGCTAGTGAAGTCGAGTACTCCTACAATGAGCAGTTCTTC. This codes for CSASEVEYSYNEQFF.